This T cell receptor (beta chain) was captured by sequencing in a study of beta chain features in type 1 diabetes. Populations isolated by sorting all had purity greater than 95%. This clone was observed a handful of times. Expressed TCRB transcripts were sequenced, since all the RNA that had been isolated was reverse transcribed. Measured with immunoSEQ multiplex PCR; TCRdb has only the in-frame clones, and not every one. The table lists around 310,000 clones, roughly 11% of them singletons, with approximately 0.016% in the top ten. The germline V gene encodes CDR1 MDHEN and CDR2 SYDVKM. The CDR3 has 16 amino acids. Between the trimmed V and J ends, which lost 3 bases and 0 bases, there was a span of 12 bases.

This sequence was found in a woman aged 30 to 39 in good health. The genes are TRBV28 and TRBJ2-1; tentative D call: TRBD1 (5 bases). Material: naive CD4+ T cells from blood. DNA of the CDR3: TGTGCCAGCAGTTTGGGGCCAGAGAGCTCCTACAATGAGCAGTTCTTC. It translates to CASSLGPESSYNEQFF.